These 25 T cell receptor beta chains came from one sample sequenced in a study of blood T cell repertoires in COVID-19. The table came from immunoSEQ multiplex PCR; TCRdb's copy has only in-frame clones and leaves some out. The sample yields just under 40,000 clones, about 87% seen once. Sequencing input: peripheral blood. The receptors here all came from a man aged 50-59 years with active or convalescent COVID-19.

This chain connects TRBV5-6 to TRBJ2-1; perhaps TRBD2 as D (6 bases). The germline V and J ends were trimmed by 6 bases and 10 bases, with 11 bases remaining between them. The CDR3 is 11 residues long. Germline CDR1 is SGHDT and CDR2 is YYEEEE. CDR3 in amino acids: CASTLAGEQFF. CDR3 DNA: TGTGCCAGCACTCTTGCGGGGGAGCAGTTCTTC. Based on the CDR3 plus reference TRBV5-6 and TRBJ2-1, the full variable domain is DAGVTQSPTHLIKTRGQQVTLRCSPKSGHDTVSWYQQALGQGPQFIFQYYEEEERQRGNFPDRFSGHQFPNYSSELNVNALLLGDSALYLCASTLAGEQFFGPGTRLTVL.

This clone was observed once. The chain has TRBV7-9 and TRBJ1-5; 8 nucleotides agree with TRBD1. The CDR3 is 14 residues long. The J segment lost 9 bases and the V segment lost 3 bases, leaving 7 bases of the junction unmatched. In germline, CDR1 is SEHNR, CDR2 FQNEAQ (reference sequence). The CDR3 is CASSFAGGKAPQHF. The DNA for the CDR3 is TGTGCCAGCAGCTTCGCAGGGGGCAAGGCGCCCCAGCATTTT.

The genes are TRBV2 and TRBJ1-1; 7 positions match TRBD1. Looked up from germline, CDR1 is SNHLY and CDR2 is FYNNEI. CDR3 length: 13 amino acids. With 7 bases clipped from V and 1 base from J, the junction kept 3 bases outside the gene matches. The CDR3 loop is CASTGTANTEAFF. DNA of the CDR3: TGTGCCAGCACAGGGACAGCGAACACTGAAGCTTTCTTT.

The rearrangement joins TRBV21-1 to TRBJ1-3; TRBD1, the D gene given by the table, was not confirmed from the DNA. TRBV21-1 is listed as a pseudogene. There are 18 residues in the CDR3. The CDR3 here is CASSKALYRGGSGNTIYF. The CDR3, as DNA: TGTGCCAGCAGCAAAGCGCTTTACAGGGGGGGCTCTGGAAACACCATATATTTT.

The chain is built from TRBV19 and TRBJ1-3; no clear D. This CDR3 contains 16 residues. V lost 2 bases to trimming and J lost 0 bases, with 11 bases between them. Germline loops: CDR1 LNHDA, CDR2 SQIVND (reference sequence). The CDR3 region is CASSIRTGSSGNTIYF. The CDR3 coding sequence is TGTGCCAGTAGTATACGGACGGGGAGCTCTGGAAACACCATATATTTT.

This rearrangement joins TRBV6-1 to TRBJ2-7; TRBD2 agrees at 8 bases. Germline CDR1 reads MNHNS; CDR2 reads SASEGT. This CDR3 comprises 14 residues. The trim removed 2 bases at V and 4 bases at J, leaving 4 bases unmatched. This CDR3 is CASSERGGRYEQYV. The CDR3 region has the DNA TGTGCCAGCAGTGAACGGGGGGGCAGGTACGAGCAGTACGTC.

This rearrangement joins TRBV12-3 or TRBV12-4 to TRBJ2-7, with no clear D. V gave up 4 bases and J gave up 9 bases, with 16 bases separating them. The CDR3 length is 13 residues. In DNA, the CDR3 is TGTGCCAGCAGTTCGACTTATTCCACTGGGCAGTACGTC. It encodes CASSSTYSTGQYV.

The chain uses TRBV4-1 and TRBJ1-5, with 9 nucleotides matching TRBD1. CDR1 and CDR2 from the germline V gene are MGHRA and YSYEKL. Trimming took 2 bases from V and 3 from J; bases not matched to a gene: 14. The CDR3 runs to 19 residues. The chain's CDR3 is CASSQPTGGRLGNNQPQHF. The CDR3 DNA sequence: TGCGCCAGCAGCCAACCAACAGGGGGCCGGTTGGGGAACAATCAGCCCCAGCATTTT.

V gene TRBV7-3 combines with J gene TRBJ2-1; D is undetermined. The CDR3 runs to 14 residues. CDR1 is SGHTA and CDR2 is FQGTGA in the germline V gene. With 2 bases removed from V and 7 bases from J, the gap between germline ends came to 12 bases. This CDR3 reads CASSLRASANEQFF. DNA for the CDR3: TGTGCCAGCAGCTTACGAGCGTCCGCTAATGAGCAGTTCTTC.

The CDR3 protein is CASPRRKWSNQPQHF. The CDR3 DNA reads TGTGCCTCCCCCAGGCGCAAGTGGAGCAATCAGCCCCAGCATTTT. The chain carries TRBV2 and TRBJ1-5; D is unresolved. Trimming took 11 bases from V and 1 from J, leaving 18 bases between them. Germline CDR1 and CDR2: SNHLY and FYNNEI. The CDR3 consists of 15 residues.

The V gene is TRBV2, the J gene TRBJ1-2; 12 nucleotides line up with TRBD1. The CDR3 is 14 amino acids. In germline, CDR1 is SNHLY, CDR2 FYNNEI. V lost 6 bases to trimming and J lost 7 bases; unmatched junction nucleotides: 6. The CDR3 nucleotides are TGTGCCAGCAGACCGGGACAGGGGGCAAGTGGCTACACCTTC. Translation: CASRPGQGASGYTF.

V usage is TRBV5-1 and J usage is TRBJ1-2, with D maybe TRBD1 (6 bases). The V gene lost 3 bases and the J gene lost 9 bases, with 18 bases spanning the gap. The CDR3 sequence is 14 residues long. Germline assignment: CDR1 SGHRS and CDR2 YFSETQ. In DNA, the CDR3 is TGCGCCAGCAGCTCAATGTCCGGGACATCAAGCTACACCTTC. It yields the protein CASSSMSGTSSYTF.

This CDR3 is CASSLSGQRGDSPLHF. The CDR3 bases are TGTGCCAGCAGTTTATCCGGACAACGGGGGGATTCACCCCTCCACTTT. V is TRBV28 and J is TRBJ1-6, with D possibly being TRBD1 (5 bases). The V gene lost 1 base and the J gene lost 8 bases, with 15 bases spanning the gap. The V gene's germline CDR1 is MDHEN and CDR2 SYDVKM. This CDR3 contains 16 residues. The full variable domain, completed using reference TRBV28 and TRBJ1-6, is DVKVTQSSRYLVKRTGEKVFLECVQDMDHENMFWYRQDPGLGLRLIYFSYDVKMKEKGDIPEGYSVSREKKERFSLILESASTNQTSMYLCASSLSGQRGDSPLHFGNGTRLTVT.

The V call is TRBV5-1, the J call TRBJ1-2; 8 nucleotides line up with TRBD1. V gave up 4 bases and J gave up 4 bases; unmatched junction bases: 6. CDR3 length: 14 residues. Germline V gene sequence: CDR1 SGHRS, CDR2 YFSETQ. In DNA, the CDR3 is TGCGCCAGCAGCCCCCCGGACAGGGCCTATGGCTACACCTTC. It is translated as CASSPPDRAYGYTF.

Written as DNA, the CDR3 is TGTGCCAGCAGTTTTAGTGGGGGGGGATTGGGGCCCCAGCATTTT. Translated: CASSFSGGGLGPQHF. The chain recombines TRBV28 with TRBJ1-5; weak D call: TRBD1 (5 bases). CDR1 and CDR2 (germline): MDHEN, SYDVKM. The V and J ends lost 3 bases and 9 bases respectively, with 18 bases between them. The CDR3 spans 15 residues.

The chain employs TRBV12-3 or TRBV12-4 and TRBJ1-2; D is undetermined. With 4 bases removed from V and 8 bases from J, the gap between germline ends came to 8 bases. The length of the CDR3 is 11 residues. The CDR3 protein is CASSSVGGYTF. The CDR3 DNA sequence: TGTGCCAGCAGTTCCGTGGGCGGCTACACCTTC.

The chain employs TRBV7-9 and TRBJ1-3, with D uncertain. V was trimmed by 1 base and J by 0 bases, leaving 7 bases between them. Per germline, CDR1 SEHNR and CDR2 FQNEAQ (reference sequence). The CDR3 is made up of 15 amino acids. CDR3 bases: TGTGCCAGCAGCTTAGGGCTCCTCTCTGGAAACACCATATATTTT. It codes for CASSLGLLSGNTIYF.

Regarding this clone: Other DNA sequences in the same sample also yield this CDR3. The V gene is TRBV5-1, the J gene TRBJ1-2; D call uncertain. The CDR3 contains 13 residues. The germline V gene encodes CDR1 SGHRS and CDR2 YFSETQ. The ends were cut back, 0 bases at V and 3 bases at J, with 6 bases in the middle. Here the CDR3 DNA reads TGCGCCAGCAGCTTGGGGCAGGACTATGGCTACACCTTC. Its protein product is CASSLGQDYGYTF.

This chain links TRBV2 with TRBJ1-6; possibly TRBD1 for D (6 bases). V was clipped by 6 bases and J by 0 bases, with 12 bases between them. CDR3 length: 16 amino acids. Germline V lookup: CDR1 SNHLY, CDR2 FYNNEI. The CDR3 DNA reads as TGTGCCAGCAGGAAGGGGGATAGCTCCTATAATTCACCCCTCCACTTT. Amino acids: CASRKGDSSYNSPLHF.

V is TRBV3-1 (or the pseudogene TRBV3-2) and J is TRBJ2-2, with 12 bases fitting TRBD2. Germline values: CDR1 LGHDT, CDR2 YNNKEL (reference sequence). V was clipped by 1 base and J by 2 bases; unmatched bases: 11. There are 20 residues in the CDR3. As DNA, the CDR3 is TGTGCCAGCAGCCAAGGCCTACTAGCGGGGGGAAACTACAACACCGGGGAGCTGTTTTTT. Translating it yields CASSQGLLAGGNYNTGELFF.

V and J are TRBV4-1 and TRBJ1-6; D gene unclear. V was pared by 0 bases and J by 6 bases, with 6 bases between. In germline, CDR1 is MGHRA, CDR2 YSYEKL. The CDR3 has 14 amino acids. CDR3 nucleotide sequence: TGCGCCAGCAGCCAAGAGTACAGTAATTCACCCCTCCACTTT. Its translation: CASSQEYSNSPLHF.

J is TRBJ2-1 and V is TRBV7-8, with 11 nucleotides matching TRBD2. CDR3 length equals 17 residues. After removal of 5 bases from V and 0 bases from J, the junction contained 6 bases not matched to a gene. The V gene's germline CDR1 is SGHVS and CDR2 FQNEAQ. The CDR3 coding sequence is TGTGCCAGCAGCGCTCACACTAGCGGGAGCTCCTACAATGAGCAGTTCTTC. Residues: CASSAHTSGSSYNEQFF.

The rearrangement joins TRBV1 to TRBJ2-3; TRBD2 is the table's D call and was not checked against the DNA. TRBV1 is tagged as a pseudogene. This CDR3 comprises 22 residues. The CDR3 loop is CTSSQDYPPRASGGASTDTQYF. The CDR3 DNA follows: TGCACCAGCAGCCAAGATTATCCCCCGCGGGCTAGCGGGGGGGCAAGCACAGATACGCAGTATTTT.

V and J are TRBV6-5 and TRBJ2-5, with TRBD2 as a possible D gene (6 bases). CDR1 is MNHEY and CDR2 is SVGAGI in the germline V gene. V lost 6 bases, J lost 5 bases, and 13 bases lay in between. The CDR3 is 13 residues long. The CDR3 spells CASRRGVQETQYF. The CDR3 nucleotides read TGTGCCAGCAGGCGCGGGGTACAGGAGACCCAGTACTTC.

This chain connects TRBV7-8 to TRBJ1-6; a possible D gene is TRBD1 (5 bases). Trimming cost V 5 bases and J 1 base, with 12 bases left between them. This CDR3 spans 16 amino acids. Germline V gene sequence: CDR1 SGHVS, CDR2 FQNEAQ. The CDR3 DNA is TGTGCCAGCAGCCCTGCTAGGGGTTCCTATAATTCACCCCTCCACTTT. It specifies CASSPARGSYNSPLHF.